This TCR beta chain derives from a study of spatial heterogeneity in lung cancer. Via MiXCR, TCRdb re-called the 5' RACE reads, giving one row per CDR3 protein. The sample shows 25,000 to 30,000 distinct CDR3 sequences, less than 6% of them seen only once. At least ten counts were recorded for this clonotype. V dropped 1 base and J dropped 5 bases, with 22 bases sitting between them. Germline V gives CDR1 SGHRS, CDR2 YFSETQ. The length of the CDR3 is 17 residues. Time point given: blood at routine non-recurrence follow-up after resection. The study sequenced unsorted whole RNA from tumor, nontumor lung or frozen PBMC.

The source of this sequence is a male donor with early-stage non-small cell lung cancer. The sample here was PBMCs, taken at follow-up. This rearrangement joins TRBV5-1 to TRBJ2-7; a weak D match, TRBD1 (6 bases). As DNA, the CDR3 is TGCGCCAGCAGCTTGACTGAACAGGGCTTTTCCTCGGACGAGCAGTACTTC. Translating it yields CASSLTEQGFSSDEQYF.